This TCR beta chain comes out of a study of blood T cell repertoires in COVID-19. Study members were between roughly 18 and 90 years old and lived in 20 to 30 US regions. Using immunoSEQ multiplex PCR, the repertoire was profiled, and TCRdb retains in-frame clones only, with some absent. The sample consists of approximately 300,000 clones, around 90% of them appearing once. V lost 4 bases, J lost 7 bases, and 11 bases stayed unmatched. This CDR3 has 16 residues. Germline CDR1 reads MNHNY; CDR2 reads SVGAGI (reference sequence). The V call is TRBV6-6, the J call TRBJ2-2, with 8 bases aligning to TRBD2. The sequenced sample was PBMCs or T cells enriched from blood (not recorded which). The clonotype originates from a young woman with acute COVID-19. The CDR3 sequence is CASSSGGSGRVGELFF. CDR3 bases: TGTGCCAGCAGTTCGGGGGGCAGCGGGAGAGTCGGGGAGCTGTTTTTT.